The 21 T cell receptor beta chains in this list originate from one sample, sequenced in a study of beta chain features in type 1 diabetes. Study findings and constraints: People with Type 1 diabetes carried modestly yet significantly shorter TCRB CDR3s in all four CD4+ subsets.

Their specific antigens are unknown. Isolated RNA was reverse transcribed in full, so expressed TCRB transcripts were sequenced. Sequencing was performed with immunoSEQ multiplex PCR; in TCRdb, only in-frame clones are kept and a portion is missing. The table has some 120,000 clones, roughly 17% seen once. Sequencing was carried out using central memory CD4+ T cells from blood. The receptor set was obtained from a man aged 18 to 30 with type 1 diabetes.

This clone was counted ten times or more. CDR3 DNA sequence: TGTGCCTGGAGTCCCAACAGTTACTCTGGAAACACCATATATTTT. This sequence encodes CAWSPNSYSGNTIYF. The chain joins TRBV30 to TRBJ1-3; D remains ambiguous. The V end lost 2 bases, the J end lost 0 bases, and 11 bases lay between the germline ends. Per germline, CDR1 GTSNPN and CDR2 SVGIG (reference sequence). The CDR3 extends over 15 amino acids. Full variable domain (remainder filled in from reference TRBV30 and TRBJ1-3): SQTIHQWPATLVQPVGSPLSLECTVEGTSNPNLYWYRQAAGRGLQLLFYSVGIGQISSEVPQNLSASRPQDRQFILSSKKLLLSDSGFYLCAWSPNSYSGNTIYFGEGSWLTVV.

Only a few counts were recorded for this clone. The J gene is TRBJ1-6, the V gene TRBV29-1; the D gene is possibly TRBD1 (6 bases). Germline values: CDR1 SQVTM, CDR2 ANQGSEA. The CDR3 sequence is 14 residues long. The ends were cut back, 6 bases at V and 7 bases at J, with 16 bases in the middle. CDR3 coding DNA: TGCAGCGTAAAGACAGGTTCAGAGAATTCACCCCTCCACTTT. This sequence encodes CSVKTGSENSPLHF. The full variable domain, completed using reference TRBV29-1 and TRBJ1-6, is SAVISQKPSRDICQRGTSLTIQCQVDSQVTMMFWYRQQPGQSLTLIATANQGSEATYESGFVIDKFPISRPNLTFSTLTVSNMSPEDSSIYLCSVKTGSENSPLHFGNGTRLTVT.

This clone was observed a handful of times. This chain uses TRBV28 with TRBJ2-1; 8 positions agree with TRBD1. J gave up 9 bases and V 4 bases, and 5 bases lay outside the gene matches. The CDR3 sequence is 13 residues long. Germline V gene sequence: CDR1 MDHEN, CDR2 SYDVKM. The chain's CDR3 is CASSSGQGFEQFF. As DNA, the CDR3 is TGTGCCAGCAGTTCAGGACAGGGCTTTGAGCAGTTCTTC.

The V call is TRBV10-3, the J call TRBJ2-1; D is undetermined. V lost 3 bases and J lost 6, with 18 bases in between. The length of the CDR3 is 16 residues. Germline values: CDR1 ENHRY, CDR2 SYGVKD. The CDR3 loop is CAISDDSGSFVNEQFF. As DNA, the CDR3 is TGTGCCATCAGTGATGATAGTGGGTCGTTCGTCAATGAGCAGTTCTTC.

This clone has a handful of counts. This rearrangement joins TRBV4-1 to TRBJ1-1; perhaps TRBD1 as D (6 bases). The length of the CDR3 is 19 residues. The germline V gene has CDR1 MGHRA and CDR2 YSYEKL. Trimming stripped 6 bases from V and 0 bases from J, with 26 bases between. Written as DNA, the CDR3 is TGCGCCAGCAGGTGGGGGCCAGGGAGGGGCCGTAATATGAACACTGAAGCTTTCTTT. This encodes CASRWGPGRGRNMNTEAFF.

This clone came up once. This sequence joins TRBV9 and TRBJ2-2; D is unresolved. This CDR3 has 14 amino acids. Deletions cut 7 bases from V and 0 bases from J, with 10 bases between. From germline, CDR1 is SGDLS and CDR2 YYNGEE. CDR3 bases: TGTGCCAGCGGCGACACCGCGAACACCGGGGAGCTGTTTTTT. Translating gives CASGDTANTGELFF.

This clone showed up many times. CDR3 residues: CASSGDSKKQFF. In DNA form, the CDR3 reads TGTGCCAGCAGTGGAGACAGCAAGAAGCAGTTCTTC. This chain connects TRBV2 to TRBJ2-1; TRBD1 is a possible D gene (5 bases). Germline lookup yields CDR1 SNHLY and CDR2 FYNNEI. V was clipped by 4 bases and J by 11 bases, with 12 bases between them. This CDR3 is 12 amino acids long.

This chain connects TRBV18 to TRBJ1-1; D remains ambiguous. Germline CDR1 KGHSH, CDR2 LQKENI. V was pared by 3 bases and J by 0 bases, with 5 bases between. The CDR3 is 13 amino acids. The CDR3 nucleotides are TGTGCCAGCTCACCCCAGGTGAACACTGAAGCTTTCTTT. Its translation is CASSPQVNTEAFF.

This clone is medium-sized within its sample. The chain links TRBV18 to TRBJ2-1, with D tentatively TRBD2 (5 bases). V was clipped by 3 bases and J by 5 bases, with 14 bases between them. Per germline, CDR1 KGHSH and CDR2 LQKENI. This CDR3 is 15 amino acids long. Here the CDR3 DNA reads TGTGCCAGCTCACCCCGGTTTAGCGAGGACAATGAGCAGTTCTTC. Amino acid sequence: CASSPRFSEDNEQFF.

The chain is built from TRBV29-1 and TRBJ2-3; D gene uncertain. This CDR3 contains 13 residues. Germline CDR1 SQVTM, CDR2 ANQGSEA. V dropped 4 bases and J dropped 2 bases, with 10 bases sitting between them. The CDR3 coding sequence is TGCAGCGTTGTCGGCGGAATCACAGATACGCAGTATTTT. Translated: CSVVGGITDTQYF.

Judged by abundance, this clone is medium-sized. This chain joins TRBV18 and TRBJ2-1; 14 nucleotides line up with TRBD2. The junction had 4 bases not matched to a gene; V was cut back by 5 bases and J by 7 bases. Germline-derived CDR1 and CDR2 are KGHSH and LQKENI. The CDR3 length is 15 residues. The CDR3: CASSATSGGANEQFF. The CDR3 DNA reads TGTGCCAGCTCAGCGACTAGCGGGGGGGCGAATGAGCAGTTCTTC. The entire variable domain, with the rest obtained from reference TRBV18 and TRBJ2-1, is as follows: NAGVMQNPRHLVRRRGQEARLRCSPMKGHSHVYWYRQLPEEGLKFMVYLQKENIIDESGMPKERFSAEFPKEGPSILRIQQVVRGDSAAYFCASSATSGGANEQFFGPGTRLTVL.

This clone was observed a handful of times. The chain recombines TRBV7-2 with TRBJ2-5; D is possibly TRBD2 (5 bases). Per the germline V gene, CDR1 is SGHTA and CDR2 is FQGNSA. The CDR3 has 14 amino acids. With 1 base removed from V and 2 bases from J, the gap between germline ends came to 8 bases. In nucleotides, the CDR3 is TGTGCCAGCAGCTTAGGCAGGACTCAAGAGACCCAGTACTTC. It specifies CASSLGRTQETQYF.

In nucleotides, the CDR3 is TGCGCCAGCAGCCGCCTGGGAGGGGATAACACTGAAGCTTTCTTT. This gives the protein CASSRLGGDNTEAFF. V gene TRBV5-1 combines with J gene TRBJ1-1, with D perhaps matching TRBD1 (5 bases). The V end was cut by 4 bases, the J end by 2 bases, with 15 bases between. Germline V gene lookup returns CDR1 SGHRS and CDR2 YFSETQ. The CDR3 consists of 15 residues.

The rearrangement uses TRBV6-1 and TRBJ2-3; maybe TRBD1 (5 bases). V was trimmed by 6 bases and J by 1 base, leaving 14 bases between them. This CDR3 is built from 15 residues. Germline assignment: CDR1 MNHNS and CDR2 SASEGT. CDR3 loop: CASRDSNPRTDTQYF. CDR3 sequence (DNA): TGTGCCAGCAGAGACAGCAACCCTCGCACAGATACGCAGTATTTT.

A remark on this clone: Other DNA sequences in the sample encode the same CDR3. V and J are TRBV30 and TRBJ2-5; D unclear. Trimming removed 0 bases from V and 4 bases from J, with 9 bases in between. CDR3 length: 13 residues. CDR1 GTSNPN and CDR2 SVGIG come from the germline V gene (reference sequence). Written as DNA, the CDR3 is TGTGCCTGGAGTGTACGACGCGGAGAGACCCAGTACTTC. It yields the protein CAWSVRRGETQYF.

The DNA for the CDR3 is TGTGCCACCAGCACACGGATCAACTATGGCTACACCTTC. Protein sequence: CATSTRINYGYTF. The J gene is TRBJ1-2, the V gene TRBV15; D unclear. Trimming cost V 4 bases and J 2 bases, with 8 bases left between them. The germline V gene encodes CDR1 LNHNV and CDR2 YYDKDF (reference sequence). The CDR3 covers 13 residues.

This clone was detected many times. This chain uses TRBV30 with TRBJ2-1; 14 positions agree with TRBD2. The germline CDR1 and CDR2 sequences are GTSNPN and SVGIG (reference sequence). This CDR3 comprises 18 residues. V lost 3 bases and J lost 0; bases outside the gene matches: 7. The CDR3 bases are TGTGCCTGGAGGGGGAGACTAGCGGGAGGGAGCTCCTACAATGAGCAGTTCTTC. This translates into CAWRGRLAGGSSYNEQFF.

This chain links TRBV19 with TRBJ2-5, with D unresolved. Trimming removed 4 bases at V and 5 bases at J, with 5 bases between. The CDR3 runs to 11 residues. Germline CDR1 LNHDA, CDR2 SQIVND (reference sequence). CDR3 amino acids: CASSTRETQYF. In DNA, the CDR3 is TGTGCCAGTAGTACCAGGGAGACCCAGTACTTC.

The V and J genes are TRBV18 and TRBJ1-5; D is perhaps TRBD1 (6 bases). Germline V gene data show CDR1 as KGHSH and CDR2 as LQKENI. The V gene lost 6 bases and the J gene lost 9 bases, with 18 bases spanning the gap. The CDR3 spans 14 residues. The CDR3 DNA sequence: TGTGCCAGCTCCCCGCAGCCAGGGGTTCTGCCCCAGCATTTT. Its translation is CASSPQPGVLPQHF.

The chain couples TRBV11-2 to TRBJ2-6, with D perhaps being TRBD1 or TRBD2 (6 bases each). Germline CDR1 reads SGHAT; CDR2 reads FQNNGV. The CDR3 totals 16 residues. V was cut by 5 bases and J by 3 bases, with 14 bases left in between. DNA for the CDR3: TGTGCCAGCAGCCCCGTGGGGGGCTATGGGGCCAACGTCCTGACTTTC. Translation: CASSPVGGYGANVLTF.

In its sample, this clone was seen a few times. The genes are TRBV5-4 and TRBJ1-6; 11 bases agree with TRBD1. Germline loops: CDR1 SGHNT, CDR2 YYREEE (reference sequence). The CDR3 consists of 15 residues. V lost 2 bases, J lost 10 bases, and 5 bases stayed unmatched. The CDR3 sequence: CASSFRDRGSSPLHF. The CDR3 DNA sequence: TGTGCCAGCAGCTTCCGGGACAGGGGGTCATCACCCCTCCACTTT.